The 32 T cell receptor beta chains below all came from one sample that was sequenced in a study of read filtering for tumor transcriptome and immune sequencing. This library used approximately 390 ng RNA and molecular barcoded adaptors spanning alpha/delta and beta/gamma chains. TCRdb reprocessed the reads via MiXCR and lists one record per CDR3 protein. Seen here are about 39,000 distinct CDR3 sequences, 13% to 15% observed once, and the top ten hold less than 9%. Sequencing input: a population of CD138-negative cells sorted from bone marrow. These receptors were collected from a donor aged 40 or over with multiple myeloma.

In regard to this clonotype: A read error may explain this, as a much larger clone is one base away. The chain links TRBV28 to TRBJ2-7; the D is unclear. V was pared by 4 bases and J by 6 bases, with 10 bases between. Germline loops: CDR1 MDHEN, CDR2 SYDVKM. The CDR3 length is 12 residues. The CDR3 here is CASSSSAVEQYF. DNA for the CDR3: TGTGCCAGCAGTTCCTCAGCTGTCGAGCAGTACTTC.

This clonotype was recorded at least ten times. V gene TRBV3-1 combines with J gene TRBJ1-5; D remains unclear. The germline CDR1 and CDR2 sequences are LGHDT and YNNKEL (reference sequence). CDR3 length: 13 residues. Trimming stripped 6 bases from V and 1 base from J, with 7 bases between. In DNA, the CDR3 is TGTGCCAGCAGTCTCAGGAGCAATCAGCCCCAGCATTTT. Its translation: CASSLRSNQPQHF.

This clonotype appeared many times. The chain carries TRBV2 and TRBJ2-7, with D perhaps matching TRBD1 (6 bases). The germline gives CDR1 SNHLY, CDR2 FYNNEI. The CDR3 extends over 14 amino acids. V was clipped by 6 bases and J by 0 bases, with 12 bases between them. CDR3 sequence (DNA): TGTGCCAGCAGCCCCGGACAGAGCTCCTACGAGCAGTACTTC. Translated, it gives CASSPGQSSYEQYF.

Details on this clonotype: A much larger clone sits a single nucleotide away, making a read error possible. The rearrangement joins TRBV20-1 to TRBJ2-6; either TRBD1 or TRBD2 may supply D (5 bases each). The CDR3 spans 14 residues. Germline CDR1 and CDR2: DFQATT and SNEGSKA (reference sequence). The CDR3 spells CSATEGRGAYVLTF. For the CDR3, the DNA is TGCAGTGCTACCGAGGGGAGAGGGGCCTACGTCCTGACTTTC.

This clonotype was detected ten times or more. V is TRBV20-1 and J is TRBJ1-5; a weak D match, TRBD1 (6 bases). The CDR3 contains 14 residues. Trimming left V 6 bases short and J 9 bases short, with 21 bases between. Looked up from germline, CDR1 is DFQATT and CDR2 is SNEGSKA (reference sequence). The CDR3 loop reads CSAVMDSPILPQHF. CDR3 nucleotides: TGCAGTGCGGTTATGGACAGCCCCATCCTGCCCCAGCATTTT.

This chain joins TRBV10-1 and TRBJ2-1; the D gene is possibly TRBD1 (5 bases). Germline V gene data show CDR1 as WNHNN and CDR2 as SYGVQD (reference sequence). The CDR3 length is 13 residues. V dropped 3 bases and J dropped 8 bases, with 11 bases sitting between them. CDR3 nucleotide sequence: TGCGCCAGCAGTGACAGGGTTGGAGATGAGCAGTTCTTC. Translated, it gives CASSDRVGDEQFF.

This clonotype has at least ten counts. The CDR3 DNA reads as TGTGCCAGCAGTGGGGCGGGGTTGAATGAGCAGTTCTTC. The encoded protein is CASSGAGLNEQFF. The rearrangement links TRBV2 to TRBJ2-1, with a possible D match to TRBD2 (6 bases). CDR1 is SNHLY and CDR2 is FYNNEI in the germline V gene. The length of the CDR3 is 13 residues. Trimming left V 4 bases short and J 7 bases short, with 11 bases between.

The gene calls are TRBV7-2 and TRBJ2-3; 7 bases agree with TRBD1. V shed 4 bases and J 2 bases; nucleotides not matched to a gene: 9. The CDR3 runs to 16 residues. Germline V gene sequence: CDR1 SGHTA, CDR2 FQGNSA. CDR3 sequence reads: CASSSKGTEITDTQYF. For the CDR3, the DNA is TGTGCCAGCAGCTCAAAGGGGACAGAGATCACAGATACGCAGTATTTT.

This clonotype showed up many times. This chain links TRBV6-1 with TRBJ2-1; D unclear. V was pared by 5 bases and J by 0 bases, with 11 bases between. Germline loops: CDR1 MNHNS, CDR2 SASEGT. CDR3 size: 15 residues. CDR3 sequence reads: CASSSFQSSYNEQFF. For the CDR3, the DNA is TGTGCCAGCAGTTCGTTTCAGAGCTCCTACAATGAGCAGTTCTTC.

By its share, this clonotype is medium-sized. The chain has TRBV7-3 and TRBJ2-1, with a tentative D call TRBD2 (6 bases). Trimming took off 2 bases at V and 8 bases at J, with 16 bases between the two ends. The V gene's germline CDR1 is SGHTA and CDR2 FQGTGA. This CDR3 is built from 15 residues. CDR3 residues: CASSLSAGMGHEQFF. CDR3 nucleotides: TGTGCCAGCAGCTTATCGGCGGGGATGGGCCATGAGCAGTTCTTC.

This clonotype was counted ten times or more. The V and J genes are TRBV5-1 and TRBJ2-3, with 8 bases fitting TRBD2. The junction had 6 bases not matched to a gene; V was cut back by 0 bases and J by 3 bases. Germline V CDR1 and CDR2: SGHRS, YFSETQ. The CDR3 has 16 amino acids. The CDR3 nucleotides read TGCGCCAGCAGCTTGGTTTTCGGGGGGGAGACAGATACGCAGTATTTT. It yields the protein CASSLVFGGETDTQYF.

This clonotype was observed at least ten times. The genes are TRBV5-1 and TRBJ1-1; TRBD1 is a possible D gene (5 bases). Germline lookup yields CDR1 SGHRS and CDR2 YFSETQ. V was pared by 1 base and J by 3 bases, with 10 bases between. This CDR3 is built from 14 residues. The CDR3 DNA reads as TGCGCCAGCAGCTTGCAGGGTAGGGACACTGAAGCTTTCTTT. It yields the protein CASSLQGRDTEAFF.

This clonotype was seen ten or more times. This rearrangement joins TRBV20-1 to TRBJ2-1, with 10 bases that match TRBD2. V gave up 6 bases and J gave up 2 bases; unmatched junction bases: 10. The germline gives CDR1 DFQATT, CDR2 SNEGSKA (reference sequence). There are 16 residues in the CDR3. CDR3 region: CSAPPSGGGTYNEQFF. The CDR3 DNA is TGCAGTGCCCCCCCCAGCGGGGGGGGAACCTACAATGAGCAGTTCTTC.

Only a few counts were recorded for this clonotype. A much larger clone differs from this one at a single base, so this may be a read error. This CDR3 fails to terminate in the conserved phenylalanine or tryptophan, so it likely reflects a read error. The chain recombines TRBV24-1 with TRBJ1-2; D is unresolved. CDR3 length: 12 residues. V gave up 2 bases and J gave up 4 bases, with 4 bases separating them. From germline, CDR1 is KGHDR and CDR2 SFDVKD. This CDR3 is CATSDSSYGYTL. The CDR3 DNA reads TGTGCCACCAGTGATTCCAGCTATGGCTACACCCTC.

This clonotype was recorded many times. CDR3 residues: CASTRDYEQYF. DNA for the CDR3: TGTGCCAGCACTCGCGACTACGAGCAGTACTTC. The chain is built from TRBV7-9 and TRBJ2-7; D remains unclear. Per germline, CDR1 SEHNR and CDR2 FQNEAQ (reference sequence). The CDR3 spans 11 residues. V gave up 7 bases and J gave up 3 bases, with 7 bases separating them.

In regard to this clonotype: This is likely an artifact of a read error, given a far larger clone one base away. V and J are TRBV7-3 and TRBJ2-2; no definite D call. The germline gives CDR1 SGHTA, CDR2 FQGTGA. The CDR3 covers 16 residues. CDR3 amino acids: CSSSHSSRPGTGELFF. DNA for the CDR3: TGTTCCAGCAGCCACTCGAGCCGACCGGGCACCGGGGAGCTGTTTTTT.

A few counts support this clonotype. The junction departs from germline at one end; a sequencing error may be responsible. The CDR3 is CASSQFPGTGDPSGEQDF. CDR3 DNA: TGCGCCAGCAGCCAATTCCCTGGGACAGGGGACCCGTCGGGCGAGCAGGACTTC. J is TRBJ2-7 and V is TRBV4-3, with 10 bases that match TRBD1. The germline gives CDR1 LGHNA, CDR2 YSLEER. The CDR3 has 18 amino acids.

J is TRBJ2-2 and V is TRBV10-3; D might be TRBD2 (6 bases). CDR3 length: 12 residues. V lost 9 bases and J 5 bases, leaving 10 bases between the germline ends. The germline gives CDR1 ENHRY, CDR2 SYGVKD. CDR3 sequence (DNA): TGTGCCATGGGGAGGTGGACCGGGGAGCTGTTTTTT. Residues: CAMGRWTGELFF.

This clonotype was seen a few times. The J gene is TRBJ1-2, the V gene TRBV6-1; 7 bases match TRBD1. Germline V gene lookup returns CDR1 MNHNS and CDR2 SASEGT. This CDR3 comprises 15 residues. With 10 bases clipped from V and 8 bases from J, the junction kept 19 bases outside the gene matches. CDR3 coding DNA: TGTGCCACTTCCCGGGACAGTTTTAATATCTTCGGCTACACCTTC. Residues: CATSRDSFNIFGYTF.

The rearrangement links TRBV7-9 to TRBJ1-1, with D unresolved. There are 13 residues in the CDR3. Trimming stripped 2 bases from V and 7 bases from J, with 11 bases between. CDR1 is SEHNR, CDR2 FQNEAQ, per germline (reference sequence). CDR3 nucleotide sequence: TGTGCCAGCAGCTTAACAGATAAGTATGAAGCTTTCTTT. Protein product: CASSLTDKYEAFF.

This clonotype has ten or more counts. The chain couples TRBV2 to TRBJ1-2; D might be TRBD1 (5 bases). Germline assignment: CDR1 SNHLY and CDR2 FYNNEI. V was pared by 6 bases and J by 4 bases, with 18 bases between. The CDR3 spans 15 residues. CDR3 bases: TGTGCCAGCAGCCCCCCCGCGGACAAGCTCTATGGCTACACCTTC. It is translated as CASSPPADKLYGYTF.

This clonotype was recorded many times. The J gene is TRBJ1-5, the V gene TRBV5-1; D not resolved. Trimming shortened V by 0 bases and J by 2 bases, and 9 bases separated the two germline ends. Germline V gene sequence: CDR1 SGHRS, CDR2 YFSETQ. The CDR3 has 15 amino acids. CDR3 coding DNA: TGCGCCAGCAGCTTGGGCGGGTTCGGCAATCAGCCCCAGCATTTT. Its translation: CASSLGGFGNQPQHF. The full variable domain, its missing parts supplied by reference TRBV5-1 and TRBJ1-5, is KAGVTQTPRYLIKTRGQQVTLSCSPISGHRSVSWYQQTPGQGLQFLFEYFSETQRNKGNFPGRFSGRQFSNSRSEMNVSTLELGDSALYLCASSLGGFGNQPQHFGDGTRLSIL.

Turning to this clonotype: A far larger clone is a single base away, which makes a read error likely. The chain carries TRBV7-6 and TRBJ2-1; D is unclear. Germline-derived CDR1 and CDR2 are SGHVS and FNYEAQ. CDR3 length equals 17 residues. CDR3 residues: CASSPVRGPESYDEQFF. In DNA, the CDR3 is TGTGCCAGCAGCCCAGTGCGAGGCCCCGAATCCTACGATGAGCAGTTCTTC.

V gene TRBV4-1 combines with J gene TRBJ2-7; tentatively, D is TRBD2 (5 bases). The germline gives CDR1 MGHRA, CDR2 YSYEKL. Trimming shortened V by 1 base and J by 6 bases, and 19 bases separated the two germline ends. The CDR3 is 16 residues long. Here the CDR3 DNA reads TGCGCCAGCAGCCAAGGCGTGCAGGCCCGCCGGGGCGAGCAGTACTTC. Translated: CASSQGVQARRGEQYF.

This chain links TRBV12-3 or TRBV12-4 with TRBJ2-5; TRBD2 is a possible D gene (5 bases). V gave up 5 bases and J gave up 1 base, with 14 bases separating them. The CDR3 contains 15 residues. The CDR3 region is CASSEDWSGQETQYF. As DNA, the CDR3 is TGTGCCAGCAGTGAGGACTGGAGTGGCCAAGAGACCCAGTACTTC.

This clonotype showed up many times. The chain couples TRBV20-1 to TRBJ2-5, with 14 nucleotides matching TRBD2. The CDR3 totals 14 residues. Germline CDR1 and CDR2: DFQATT and SNEGSKA (reference sequence). V lost 5 bases and J lost 7; bases outside the gene matches: 6. CDR3 in DNA: TGCAGTGCTGGGACTAGCGGGGGTGGGTGGACCCAGTACTTC. It encodes CSAGTSGGGWTQYF.

This clonotype was found many times. This chain uses TRBV7-2 with TRBJ1-2; 7 bases line up with TRBD1. Unmatched junction bases numbered 6, after V lost 2 bases and J lost 6 bases. This CDR3 spans 14 amino acids. Germline V gene data show CDR1 as SGHTA and CDR2 as FQGNSA. The CDR3 region has the DNA TGTGCCAGCAGCTTAAGCAGGGGGGGCGATGGCTACACCTTC. This codes for CASSLSRGGDGYTF.

There are many counts of this clonotype. The chain is built from TRBV30 and TRBJ2-2; the D gene is possibly TRBD2 (5 bases). Trimming removed 4 bases from V and 2 bases from J, with 11 bases in between. CDR1 and CDR2 (germline): GTSNPN, SVGIG (reference sequence). The CDR3 runs to 14 residues. The CDR3 DNA reads TGTGCCTGGACAAATGGACTTAACACCGGGGAGCTGTTTTTT. Protein product: CAWTNGLNTGELFF.

V usage is TRBV3-1 and J usage is TRBJ2-2; 7 bases fit TRBD2. The V and J ends lost 2 bases and 4 bases, in that order; junction bases with no gene match: 4. Looked up from germline, CDR1 is LGHDT and CDR2 is YNNKEL (reference sequence). The CDR3 runs 15 residues. CDR3 protein: CASSQLGGATGELFF. The CDR3 coding sequence is TGTGCCAGCAGCCAATTGGGAGGGGCCACCGGGGAGCTGTTTTTT.

As to this clonotype: One end of the junction does not line up with germline, which may come from a read error. The chain carries TRBV7-9 and TRBJ2-2; the match to TRBD1 covers 10 bases. In germline, CDR1 is SEHNR, CDR2 FQNEAQ (reference sequence). This CDR3 contains 16 residues. The CDR3 sequence is CASRRPGTGDTRELFF. DNA for the CDR3: TGTGCCAGCAGACGTCCCGGGACAGGGGACACCAGGGAGCTGTTTTTT.

This clonotype has at least ten counts. V gene TRBV20-1 combines with J gene TRBJ1-1; D is unclear. The length of the CDR3 is 12 residues. Germline CDR1 and CDR2: DFQATT and SNEGSKA (reference sequence). V lost 3 bases to trimming and J lost 3 bases, with 8 bases between them. The CDR3 nucleotides are TGCAGTGCTAGTAAGGTCTACACTGAAGCTTTCTTT. Protein: CSASKVYTEAFF.

This clonotype was recorded many times. The gene calls are TRBV27 and TRBJ2-7; 10 nucleotides agree with TRBD2. This CDR3 spans 18 amino acids. Germline V gene sequence: CDR1 MNHEY, CDR2 SMNVEV (reference sequence). V lost 7 bases and J lost 4; bases outside the gene matches: 19. CDR3 DNA sequence: TGTGCCAGCATGAACCCCACGCCTGCTAGCGGGAGTAGGTACGAGCAGTACTTC. It encodes CASMNPTPASGSRYEQYF.